This passage covers 22 T cell receptor beta chains from one sample sequenced in a study of T cell responses to AZD1222 COVID-19 vaccine. The data were produced by immunoSEQ multiplex PCR, yet TCRdb's version contains in-frame clones alone and is incomplete. In the table there are 98,000 or so clones, about nine tenths of which are singletons. The sequencing used peripheral blood, collected on day 0 of AZD1222 vaccination. The origin of the receptors is an adult in good health.

This clone came up a few times. This rearrangement joins TRBV7-3 to TRBJ2-7; D may be TRBD2 (5 bases). Germline V CDR1 and CDR2: SGHTA, FQGTGA. The length of the CDR3 is 14 residues. With 0 bases removed from V and 6 bases from J, the gap between germline ends came to 12 bases. The CDR3 nucleotides read TGTGCCAGCAGCTTAACGTCGGCTAGCCCCGAGCAGTACTTC. Its protein product is CASSLTSASPEQYF.

This clone is a singleton in its sample. The chain is built from TRBV7-9 and TRBJ1-5; D not resolved. The CDR3 is 12 residues long. V was pared by 1 base and J by 4 bases, with 2 bases between. Germline V gene data show CDR1 as SEHNR and CDR2 as FQNEAQ (reference sequence). The CDR3 loop reads CASSLDNQPQHF. The CDR3 DNA is TGTGCCAGCAGCTTAGATAATCAGCCCCAGCATTTT. Supplemented by reference TRBV7-9 and TRBJ1-5, the full variable domain reads DTGVSQNPRHKITKRGQNVTFRCDPISEHNRLYWYRQTLGQGPEFLTYFQNEAQLEKSRLLSDRFSAERPKGSFSTLEIQRTEQGDSAMYLCASSLDNQPQHFGDGTRLSIL.

J is TRBJ1-1 and V is TRBV19; 7 nucleotides line up with TRBD1. The CDR3 is 14 residues long. From germline, CDR1 is LNHDA and CDR2 SQIVND (reference sequence). The ends lost 7 bases at V and 4 bases at J; junction bases unmatched: 9. The CDR3 DNA sequence: TGTGCCAGTACGAACCCCGGGACAGTCACTGAAGCTTTCTTT. It encodes CASTNPGTVTEAFF.

The CDR3 nucleotides read TGTGCCAGCAGCTTAGTTTTTTCAGGGCCAACTGAAGCTTTCTTT. It codes for CASSLVFSGPTEAFF. The chain couples TRBV7-8 to TRBJ1-1, with D possibly being TRBD1 (5 bases). The CDR3 spans 15 residues. Trimming pared 1 base from V and 5 bases from J, leaving 14 bases between. CDR1 and CDR2 from the germline V gene are SGHVS and FQNEAQ.

This chain uses TRBV10-2 with TRBJ2-5, with D unresolved. The V end was cut by 7 bases, the J end by 0 bases, with 3 bases between. CDR1 WSHSY and CDR2 SAAADI come from the germline V gene. The CDR3 runs 11 residues. The CDR3 DNA reads TGCGCCAGCAAGTACCAAGAGACCCAGTACTTC. Its translation: CASKYQETQYF.

In regard to this clone: The CDR3 ends on some other residue instead of the conserved phenylalanine or tryptophan, so this is likely a read error. The chain links TRBV2 to TRBJ1-6, with 8 bases fitting TRBD1. The CDR3 is 15 amino acids. The germline gives CDR1 SNHLY, CDR2 FYNNEI. The V gene end was trimmed by 7 bases and the J gene end by 6 bases; junction bases not matched to a gene: 8. CDR3 DNA: TGTGCCAGCAATCTGGGCCAGGGGGCTAATTCACCCCTCCACCTT. It specifies CASNLGQGANSPLHL.

The chain uses TRBV19 and TRBJ1-1; weak D call: TRBD1 (5 bases). The CDR3 length is 15 residues. V lost 4 bases, J lost 4 bases, and 16 bases lay in between. Germline V gene lookup returns CDR1 LNHDA and CDR2 SQIVND (reference sequence). CDR3 nucleotide sequence: TGTGCCAGTAGTAATTCCCTAAGGGGTATCACTGAAGCTTTCTTT. It is translated as CASSNSLRGITEAFF.

The gene calls are TRBV13 and TRBJ2-2; tentative D call: TRBD2 (6 bases). The germline CDR1 and CDR2 sequences are PRHDT and FYEKMQ (reference sequence). The CDR3 loop spans 17 amino acids. V lost 5 bases to trimming and J lost 3 bases, with 19 bases between them. The CDR3: CASSPPTSGEDTGELFF. The CDR3 DNA follows: TGTGCCAGCAGCCCACCGACTAGTGGGGAGGACACCGGGGAGCTGTTTTTT.

This clone appeared once. V gene TRBV7-6 combines with J gene TRBJ1-4; weak D call: TRBD1 (6 bases). The V gene lost 1 base and the J gene lost 5 bases, with 17 bases spanning the gap. Germline assignment: CDR1 SGHVS and CDR2 FNYEAQ. The CDR3 spans 17 residues. In DNA, the CDR3 is TGTGCCAGCAGCTTAGGCCCATACAGGGTTAAGAATGAAAAACTGTTTTTT. Residues: CASSLGPYRVKNEKLFF.

The chain employs TRBV5-1 and TRBJ1-1; 9 bases agree with TRBD1. CDR1 and CDR2 from the germline V gene are SGHRS and YFSETQ. V shed 4 bases and J 10 bases; nucleotides not matched to a gene: 11. This CDR3 spans 14 amino acids. CDR3 sequence: CASSPTGGGSGAFF. CDR3 DNA sequence: TGCGCCAGCAGCCCGACAGGGGGGGGTTCGGGAGCTTTCTTT.

The V and J genes are TRBV7-2 and TRBJ1-2, with TRBD1 identical over 8 bases. Germline V lookup: CDR1 SGHTA, CDR2 FQGNSA. There are 15 residues in the CDR3. V gave up 6 bases and J gave up 0 bases; unmatched junction bases: 6. The CDR3 sequence is CASRPGQGSNYGYTF. The CDR3 nucleotides are TGTGCCAGCAGGCCAGGACAGGGATCTAACTATGGCTACACCTTC.

This chain links TRBV7-3 with TRBJ2-1, with D possibly being TRBD2 (7 bases). Trimming removed 5 bases from V and 6 bases from J, with 14 bases in between. Germline loops: CDR1 SGHTA, CDR2 FQGTGA. The CDR3 contains 14 residues. CDR3 sequence: CASSTVGGRNEQFF. The DNA of the CDR3 is TGTGCCAGCAGCACCGTGGGGGGGCGCAATGAGCAGTTCTTC.

The chain is built from TRBV11-2 and TRBJ1-5, with 8 positions matching TRBD1. The germline CDR1 and CDR2 sequences are SGHAT and FQNNGV. The CDR3 loop spans 15 amino acids. V gave up 1 base and J gave up 7 bases; unmatched junction bases: 6. The DNA for the CDR3 is TGTGCCAGCAGCTTAGGACAGGGGATCGGACAGCCCCAGCATTTT. The encoded protein is CASSLGQGIGQPQHF.

The gene calls are TRBV29-1 and TRBJ2-4; D is uncertain. The V gene's germline CDR1 is SQVTM and CDR2 ANQGSEA. The CDR3 runs 14 residues. V lost 7 bases and J 0 bases, leaving 13 bases between the germline ends. CDR3 coding DNA: TGCAGCGCACAGCGTAATGCAGCCAAAAACATTCAGTACTTC. Translating gives CSAQRNAAKNIQYF.

The V and J genes are TRBV30 and TRBJ1-1; the D gene is possibly TRBD1 (5 bases). Per germline, CDR1 GTSNPN and CDR2 SVGIG (reference sequence). The CDR3 is made up of 12 amino acids. The V end was cut by 2 bases, the J end by 5 bases, with 9 bases between. The CDR3 bases are TGTGCCTGGAGTCAGGGATGGACTGAAGCTTTCTTT. Translating it yields CAWSQGWTEAFF.

This clone has a single count. As DNA, the CDR3 is TGTGCCAGCATATCCTCAGCCTACAATGAGCAGTTCTTC. Protein sequence: CASISSAYNEQFF. V and J are TRBV21-1 and TRBJ2-1; the D call of TRBD1 is as the table states it, not checked on the DNA. TRBV21-1 constitutes a pseudogene. The length of the CDR3 is 13 residues.

This clone occurred a few times. The gene calls are TRBV10-3 and TRBJ1-5, with D possibly TRBD1 on 5 matching bases. Germline loops: CDR1 ENHRY, CDR2 SYGVKD. This CDR3 spans 16 amino acids. Trimming removed 5 bases from V and 1 base from J, with 15 bases in between. Here the CDR3 DNA reads TGTGCCATCAGTCCTCGGGGGAAGGAGAGCAATCAGCCCCAGCATTTT. Protein: CAISPRGKESNQPQHF.

The CDR3 bases are TGTGCCACCAGCAGAGATTCTTTCGGGGCAGACACTTACAATGAGCAGTTCTTC. Translating gives CATSRDSFGADTYNEQFF. The genes are TRBV15 and TRBJ2-1, with D perhaps being TRBD1 or TRBD2 (5 bases each). The CDR3 sequence is 18 residues long. Germline CDR1 reads LNHNV; CDR2 reads YYDKDF (reference sequence). Trimming removed 0 bases at V and 4 bases at J, with 19 bases between. Looking up the rest from reference TRBV15 and TRBJ2-1 gives the full variable domain: DAMVIQNPRYQVTQFGKPVTLSCSQTLNHNVMYWYQQKSSQAPKLLFHYYDKDFNNEADTPDNFQSRRPNTSFCFLDIRSPGLGDTAMYLCATSRDSFGADTYNEQFFGPGTRLTVL.

The chain links TRBV2 to TRBJ1-4; tentatively, D is TRBD1 (5 bases). V lost 7 bases and J lost 7, with 13 bases in between. This CDR3 has 13 residues. The V gene's germline CDR1 is SNHLY and CDR2 FYNNEI. The CDR3 bases are TGTGCCAGCAACGGCAGGGCAGGTGAAAAACTGTTTTTT. Encoded protein: CASNGRAGEKLFF.

This sequence joins TRBV7-9 and TRBJ1-5; D is unclear. This CDR3 is 15 amino acids long. V was clipped by 1 base and J by 5 bases, with 12 bases between them. Germline assignment: CDR1 SEHNR and CDR2 FQNEAQ (reference sequence). CDR3 residues: CASSLDEGEDQPQHF. The CDR3, as DNA: TGTGCCAGCAGCTTAGATGAGGGAGAAGATCAGCCCCAGCATTTT.

This chain links TRBV7-9 with TRBJ2-7, with TRBD1 as a possible D gene (6 bases). In germline, CDR1 is SEHNR, CDR2 FQNEAQ (reference sequence). V was pared by 1 base and J by 1 base, with 17 bases between. This CDR3 contains 17 residues. As DNA, the CDR3 is TGTGCCAGCAGCTTAGGCCAGGGAGTGGGGGCGTCCTACGAGCAGTACTTC. It is translated as CASSLGQGVGASYEQYF. Complete variable domain (other parts from reference TRBV7-9 and TRBJ2-7): DTGVSQNPRHKITKRGQNVTFRCDPISEHNRLYWYRQTLGQGPEFLTYFQNEAQLEKSRLLSDRFSAERPKGSFSTLEIQRTEQGDSAMYLCASSLGQGVGASYEQYFGPGTRLTVT.

The gene calls are TRBV7-9 and TRBJ2-3; D call uncertain. Trimming pared 0 bases from V and 5 bases from J, leaving 6 bases between. CDR1 SEHNR and CDR2 FQNEAQ come from the germline V gene (reference sequence). The CDR3 loop spans 13 amino acids. CDR3 sequence: CASSLAGLDTQYF. The CDR3 DNA is TGTGCCAGCAGCTTAGCGGGGTTAGATACGCAGTATTTT.